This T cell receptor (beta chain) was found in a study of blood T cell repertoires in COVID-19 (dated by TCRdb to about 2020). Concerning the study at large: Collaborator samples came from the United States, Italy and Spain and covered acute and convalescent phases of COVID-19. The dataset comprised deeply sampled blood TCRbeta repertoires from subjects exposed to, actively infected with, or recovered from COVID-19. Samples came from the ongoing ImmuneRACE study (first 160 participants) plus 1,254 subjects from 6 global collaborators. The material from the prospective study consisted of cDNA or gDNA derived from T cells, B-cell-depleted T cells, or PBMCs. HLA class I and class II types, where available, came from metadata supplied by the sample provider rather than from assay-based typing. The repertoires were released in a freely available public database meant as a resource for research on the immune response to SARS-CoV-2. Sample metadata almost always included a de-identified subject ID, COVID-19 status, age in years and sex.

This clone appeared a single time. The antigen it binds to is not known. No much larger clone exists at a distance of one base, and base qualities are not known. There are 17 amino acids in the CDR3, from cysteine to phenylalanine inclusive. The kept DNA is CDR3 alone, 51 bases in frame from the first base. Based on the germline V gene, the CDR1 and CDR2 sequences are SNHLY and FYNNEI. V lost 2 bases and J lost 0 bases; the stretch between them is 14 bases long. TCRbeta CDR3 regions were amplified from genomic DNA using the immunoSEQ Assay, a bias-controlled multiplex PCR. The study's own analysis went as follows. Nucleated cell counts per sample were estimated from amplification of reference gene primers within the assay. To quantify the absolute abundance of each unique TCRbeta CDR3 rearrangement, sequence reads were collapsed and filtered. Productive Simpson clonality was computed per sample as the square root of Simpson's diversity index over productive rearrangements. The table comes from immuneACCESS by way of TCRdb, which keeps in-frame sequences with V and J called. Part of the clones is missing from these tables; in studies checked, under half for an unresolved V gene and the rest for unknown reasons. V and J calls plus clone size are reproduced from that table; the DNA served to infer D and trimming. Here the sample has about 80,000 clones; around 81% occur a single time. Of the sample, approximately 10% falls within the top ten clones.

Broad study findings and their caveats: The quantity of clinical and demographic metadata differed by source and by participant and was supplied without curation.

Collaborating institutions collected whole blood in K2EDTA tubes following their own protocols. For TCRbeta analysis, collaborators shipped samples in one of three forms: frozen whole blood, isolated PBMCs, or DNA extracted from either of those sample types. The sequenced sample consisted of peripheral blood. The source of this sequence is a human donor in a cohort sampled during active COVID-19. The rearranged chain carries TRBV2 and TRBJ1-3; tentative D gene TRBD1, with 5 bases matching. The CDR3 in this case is CASSESRQQLSGNTIYF. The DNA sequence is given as TGTGCCAGCAGTGAAAGCCGACAGCAACTCTCTGGAAACACCATATATTTT.